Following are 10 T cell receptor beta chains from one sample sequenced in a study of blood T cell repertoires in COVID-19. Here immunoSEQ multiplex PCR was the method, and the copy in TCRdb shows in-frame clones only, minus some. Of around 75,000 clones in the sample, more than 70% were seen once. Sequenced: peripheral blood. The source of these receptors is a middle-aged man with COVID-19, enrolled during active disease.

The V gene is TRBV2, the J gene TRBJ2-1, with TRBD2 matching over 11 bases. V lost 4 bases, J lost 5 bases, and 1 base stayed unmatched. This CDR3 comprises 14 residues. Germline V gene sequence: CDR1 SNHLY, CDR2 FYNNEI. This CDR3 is CASSGLAGHNEQFF. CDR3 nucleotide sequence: TGTGCCAGCAGTGGACTAGCGGGACACAATGAGCAGTTCTTC. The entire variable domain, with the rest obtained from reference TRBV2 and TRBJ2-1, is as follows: EPEVTQTPSHQVTQMGQEVILRCVPISNHLYFYWYRQILGQKVEFLVSFYNNEISEKSEIFDDQFSVERPDGSNFTLKIRSTKLEDSAMYFCASSGLAGHNEQFFGPGTRLTVL.

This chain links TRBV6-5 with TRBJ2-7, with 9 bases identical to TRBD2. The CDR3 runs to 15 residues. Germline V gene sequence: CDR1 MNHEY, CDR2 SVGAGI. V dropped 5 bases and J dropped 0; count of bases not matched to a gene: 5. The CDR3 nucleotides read TGTGCCAGCAGTCCGACTAGCGGCAACTCCTACGAGCAGTACTTC. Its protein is CASSPTSGNSYEQYF.

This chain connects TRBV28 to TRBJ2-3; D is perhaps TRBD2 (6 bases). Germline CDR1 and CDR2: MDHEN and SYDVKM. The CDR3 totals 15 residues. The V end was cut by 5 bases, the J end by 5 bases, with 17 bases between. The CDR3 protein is CASSNPGLPGDTQYF. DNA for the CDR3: TGTGCCAGCAGTAATCCGGGACTCCCCGGAGATACGCAGTATTTT.

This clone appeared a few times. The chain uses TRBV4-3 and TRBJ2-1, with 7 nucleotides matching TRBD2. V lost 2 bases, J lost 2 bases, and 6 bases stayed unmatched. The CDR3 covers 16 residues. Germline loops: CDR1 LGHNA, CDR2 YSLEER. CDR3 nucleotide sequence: TGCGCCAGCAGCCAATGGACTAGTGGGACCTACAATGAGCAGTTCTTC. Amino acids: CASSQWTSGTYNEQFF.

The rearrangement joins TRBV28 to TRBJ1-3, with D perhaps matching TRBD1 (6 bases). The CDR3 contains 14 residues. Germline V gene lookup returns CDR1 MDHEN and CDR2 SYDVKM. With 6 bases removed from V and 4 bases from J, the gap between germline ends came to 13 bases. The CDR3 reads CASRTTGSGNTIYF. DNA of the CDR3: TGTGCCAGCAGGACTACAGGGAGCGGAAACACCATATATTTT.

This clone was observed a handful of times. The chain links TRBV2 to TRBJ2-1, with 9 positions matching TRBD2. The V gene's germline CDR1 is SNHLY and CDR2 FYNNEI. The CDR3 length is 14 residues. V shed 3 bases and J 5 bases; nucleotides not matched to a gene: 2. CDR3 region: CASSDAGGNNEQFF. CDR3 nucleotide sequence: TGTGCCAGCAGTGACGCGGGAGGGAACAATGAGCAGTTCTTC.

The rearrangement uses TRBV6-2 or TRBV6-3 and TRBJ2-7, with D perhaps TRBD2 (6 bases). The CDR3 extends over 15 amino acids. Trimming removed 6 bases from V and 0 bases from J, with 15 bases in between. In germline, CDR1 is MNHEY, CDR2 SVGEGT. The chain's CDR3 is CASSSGSIHSYEQYF. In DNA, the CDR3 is TGTGCCAGCAGCAGCGGGTCCATTCACTCCTACGAGCAGTACTTC.

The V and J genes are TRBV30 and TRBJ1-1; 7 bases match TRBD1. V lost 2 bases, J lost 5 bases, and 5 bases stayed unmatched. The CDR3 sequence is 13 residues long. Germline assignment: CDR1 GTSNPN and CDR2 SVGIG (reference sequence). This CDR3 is CAWSSYRGTEAFF. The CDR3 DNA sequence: TGTGCCTGGAGTTCCTACAGGGGAACTGAAGCTTTCTTT.

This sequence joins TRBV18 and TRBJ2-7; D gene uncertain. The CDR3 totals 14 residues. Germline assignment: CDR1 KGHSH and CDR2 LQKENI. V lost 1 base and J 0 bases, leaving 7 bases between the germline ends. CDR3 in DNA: TGTGCCAGCTCACCACGACAAGACTCCTACGAGCAGTACTTC. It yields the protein CASSPRQDSYEQYF. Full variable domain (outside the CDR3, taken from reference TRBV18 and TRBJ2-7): NAGVMQNPRHLVRRRGQEARLRCSPMKGHSHVYWYRQLPEEGLKFMVYLQKENIIDESGMPKERFSAEFPKEGPSILRIQQVVRGDSAAYFCASSPRQDSYEQYFGPGTRLTVT.

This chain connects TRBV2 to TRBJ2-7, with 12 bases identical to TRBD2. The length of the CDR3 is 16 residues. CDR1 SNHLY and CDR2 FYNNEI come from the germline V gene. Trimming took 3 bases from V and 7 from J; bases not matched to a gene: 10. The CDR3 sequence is CASSDRRLAGAREQYF. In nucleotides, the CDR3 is TGTGCCAGCAGTGACCGTCGACTAGCGGGAGCCAGGGAGCAGTACTTC.